These 27 T cell receptor beta chains were all obtained from the same sample, sequenced in a study of T cells after yellow fever vaccination. TCRdb reprocessed the 5' RACE reads via MiXCR and lists one record per CDR3 protein. The profile covers about 370,000 distinct CDR3 sequences, with around 10% appearing a single time and more than 15% taken by the ten largest. The starting material was PBMCs, obtained on the day of the first yellow fever vaccination. These receptors all stem from a man between 18 and 29 years old who received the YFV17D yellow fever vaccine.

The chain couples TRBV9 to TRBJ1-3, with D possibly TRBD1 on 6 matching bases. Per the germline V gene, CDR1 is SGDLS and CDR2 is YYNGEE. V shed 4 bases and J shed 4 bases, with 12 bases lying between them. CDR3 length equals 14 residues. For the CDR3, the DNA is TGTGCCAGCAGCACAGGGTTAGAGGGAAACACCATATATTTT. Its protein is CASSTGLEGNTIYF.

The chain recombines TRBV20-1 with TRBJ2-2; D remains ambiguous. The CDR3 spans 14 residues. V was cut by 6 bases and J by 0 bases, with 11 bases left in between. CDR1 and CDR2 (germline): DFQATT, SNEGSKA (reference sequence). In nucleotides, the CDR3 is TGCAGTGCCCGGGCGCAGTCGAACACCGGGGAGCTGTTTTTT. This translates into CSARAQSNTGELFF.

This clonotype was detected only a few times. For the CDR3, the DNA is TGTGCCAGCAGCTTAGGGGGACAGGGTGGACAGCCCCAGCATTTT. Translated: CASSLGGQGGQPQHF. This chain uses TRBV7-6 with TRBJ1-5; 9 bases are a match to TRBD1. The V and J ends lost 1 base and 7 bases, in that order; junction bases with no gene match: 5. Germline V lookup: CDR1 SGHVS, CDR2 FNYEAQ. CDR3 length: 15 residues.

The V gene is TRBV15, the J gene TRBJ1-1; D unresolved. V gave up 5 bases and J gave up 2 bases, with 15 bases separating them. Germline V gives CDR1 LNHNV, CDR2 YYDKDF (reference sequence). The CDR3 consists of 15 residues. The CDR3 here is CATSPRAGRNTEAFF. CDR3 bases: TGTGCCACCAGCCCTAGAGCAGGACGAAACACTGAAGCTTTCTTT.

In this sample, this clonotype turned up a few times. V and J are TRBV9 and TRBJ1-1; D call uncertain. The germline V gene encodes CDR1 SGDLS and CDR2 YYNGEE. Deletions cut 7 bases from V and 7 bases from J, with 14 bases between. CDR3 length: 12 amino acids. The CDR3 sequence is CASGQADYEAFF. DNA for the CDR3: TGTGCCAGCGGGCAGGCTGATTATGAAGCTTTCTTT.

This clonotype was observed at least ten times. The gene calls are TRBV12-3 or TRBV12-4 and TRBJ2-5, with 9 bases lining up with TRBD2. This CDR3 contains 13 residues. J lost 5 bases, V lost 7 bases, and 5 bases had no gene match. The CDR3 nucleotides are TGTGCCAGCAACCGGCTAGCGGGGGAGACCCAGTACTTC. Its translation is CASNRLAGETQYF.

This clonotype has at least ten counts. The chain recombines TRBV19 with TRBJ1-5; 9 nucleotides match TRBD1. Losses at the gene ends were 5 bases for V and 2 bases for J; bases not matched to a gene: 7. The CDR3 has 16 residues. Per the germline V gene, CDR1 is LNHDA and CDR2 is SQIVND (reference sequence). DNA of the CDR3: TGTGCCAGTAGTCCCCGGACAGGGGCTGGCAATCAGCCCCAGCATTTT. Amino acids: CASSPRTGAGNQPQHF.

This clonotype was detected many times. The CDR3 region has the DNA TGTGCCAGCAGCTTCCCCCGGGGGGGCGGTCTGGATACGCAGTATTTT. Translating it yields CASSFPRGGGLDTQYF. The V call is TRBV7-9, the J call TRBJ2-3, with TRBD2 matching over 8 bases. Per germline, CDR1 SEHNR and CDR2 FQNEAQ (reference sequence). Unmatched junction bases numbered 11, after V lost 3 bases and J lost 6 bases. The CDR3 has 16 amino acids.

Only a few counts were recorded for this clonotype. CDR3 nucleotide sequence: TGTGCCAGTAGTACCCTGGGAGACCCTGCAACTAATGAAAAACTGTTTTTT. This codes for CASSTLGDPATNEKLFF. The genes are TRBV19 and TRBJ1-4, with no clear D. V lost 4 bases and J 0 bases, leaving 15 bases between the germline ends. Germline V CDR1 and CDR2: LNHDA, SQIVND (reference sequence). The CDR3 length is 17 residues.

This clonotype was detected only a few times. The gene calls are TRBV25-1 and TRBJ2-7, with a tentative D call TRBD1 (5 bases). Trimming left V 6 bases short and J 1 base short, with 19 bases between. There are 16 residues in the CDR3. Germline CDR1 reads MGHDK; CDR2 reads SYGVNS. The CDR3 bases are TGTGCCAGCAGAGCCATGACATCCCCAGGGTCCTACGAGCAGTACTTC. It codes for CASRAMTSPGSYEQYF.

The chain recombines TRBV7-6 with TRBJ2-1, with TRBD2 matching 8 bases. Trimming cost V 5 bases and J 5 bases; bases outside gene matches: 11. Germline CDR1 is SGHVS and CDR2 is FNYEAQ. This CDR3 has 16 residues. This chain's CDR3 is CASSLLQGGGHNEQFF. The CDR3 DNA is TGTGCCAGCAGCCTCCTTCAAGGCGGGGGGCACAATGAGCAGTTCTTC.

The V and J genes are TRBV5-1 and TRBJ2-3; D call uncertain. Trimming stripped 2 bases from V and 6 bases from J, with 13 bases between. Germline lookup yields CDR1 SGHRS and CDR2 YFSETQ. The CDR3 runs to 14 residues. CDR3 region: CASSFWAATDTQYF. For the CDR3, the DNA is TGCGCCAGCAGCTTTTGGGCAGCCACGGATACGCAGTATTTT.

This clonotype was counted only a few times. This sequence joins TRBV4-1 and TRBJ1-1; D is perhaps TRBD1 (6 bases). This CDR3 comprises 14 residues. CDR1 and CDR2 from the germline V gene are MGHRA and YSYEKL. V shed 5 bases and J shed 4 bases, with 14 bases lying between them. The CDR3 loop is CASSGPLRGTEAFF. The CDR3 nucleotides are TGCGCCAGCAGCGGACCGCTCAGGGGCACTGAAGCTTTCTTT.

CDR3 residues: CASSLDSHRGVEQFF. Written as DNA, the CDR3 is TGTGCCAGCAGCTTAGATTCCCACCGGGGTGTTGAGCAGTTCTTC. The V call is TRBV7-2, the J call TRBJ2-1; a possible D gene is TRBD2 (5 bases). V was shortened by 1 base and J by 9 bases, with 16 bases between the two germline ends. The CDR3 is 15 amino acids. Germline V CDR1 and CDR2: SGHTA, FQGNSA.

This clonotype was observed a few times. The CDR3 bases are TGCAGTGCTAGTATAGCTGGGGAGACCCAGTACTTC. Protein sequence: CSASIAGETQYF. This rearrangement joins TRBV20-1 to TRBJ2-5; no firm D call. The CDR3 runs to 12 residues. The germline V gene encodes CDR1 DFQATT and CDR2 SNEGSKA (reference sequence). With 3 bases removed from V and 5 bases from J, the gap between germline ends came to 10 bases.

The table lists this clonotype with a few counts. This chain uses TRBV5-1 with TRBJ1-1; D gene unclear. Germline CDR1 is SGHRS and CDR2 is YFSETQ. With 5 bases removed from V and 5 bases from J, the gap between germline ends came to 13 bases. The CDR3 contains 13 residues. The CDR3 sequence: CASRDLYRTEAFF. The CDR3 DNA reads as TGCGCCAGCAGGGACCTTTATAGGACTGAAGCTTTCTTT.

This clonotype was found a few times. This CDR3 is CASSLVRGLNTEAFF. In nucleotides, the CDR3 is TGTGCCAGCAGTTTGGTCAGGGGGCTGAACACTGAAGCTTTCTTT. V is TRBV12-3 or TRBV12-4 and J is TRBJ1-1, with 8 bases matching TRBD1. The trim removed 3 bases at V and 0 bases at J, leaving 3 bases unmatched. The CDR3 has 15 amino acids.

This clonotype was counted ten times or more. This chain links TRBV7-8 with TRBJ2-7; D perhaps matches TRBD1 (6 bases). Trimming removed 8 bases at V and 2 bases at J, with 10 bases between. The CDR3 covers 12 residues. CDR1 is SGHVS and CDR2 is FQNEAQ in the germline V gene. This chain's CDR3 is CASPKGAYEQYV. The CDR3, as DNA: TGTGCCAGCCCTAAGGGGGCCTACGAGCAGTACGTC.

This clonotype showed up just a few times. The chain joins TRBV7-9 to TRBJ2-5, with 8 bases fitting TRBD2. Germline assignment: CDR1 SEHNR and CDR2 FQNEAQ (reference sequence). This CDR3 is 16 amino acids long. V shed 8 bases and J 5 bases; nucleotides not matched to a gene: 16. Here the CDR3 reads CASQLRASGQGETQYF. CDR3 DNA: TGTGCCAGCCAGCTTCGGGCTAGCGGGCAGGGGGAGACCCAGTACTTC. The complete variable domain, with remaining parts taken from reference TRBV7-9 and TRBJ2-5, reads DTGVSQNPRHKITKRGQNVTFRCDPISEHNRLYWYRQTLGQGPEFLTYFQNEAQLEKSRLLSDRFSAERPKGSFSTLEIQRTEQGDSAMYLCASQLRASGQGETQYFGPGTRLLVL.

This clonotype was counted only a few times. The J gene is TRBJ2-1, the V gene TRBV29-1; 12 bases match TRBD2. The CDR3 consists of 14 residues. Trimming at V came to 7 bases and at J to 6 bases, leaving 7 bases not matched to a gene. Germline assignment: CDR1 SQVTM and CDR2 ANQGSEA. The CDR3 DNA reads as TGCAGCGGGGGTGGGACTAGCGGGTTCAATGAGCAGTTCTTC. It encodes CSGGGTSGFNEQFF.

The chain combines TRBV20-1 with TRBJ2-1; 8 bases map to TRBD2. CDR1 and CDR2 (germline): DFQATT, SNEGSKA (reference sequence). The junction had 6 bases not matched to a gene; V was cut back by 3 bases and J by 8 bases. There are 13 residues in the CDR3. CDR3 in amino acids: CSARGSGGYEQFF. CDR3 nucleotide sequence: TGCAGTGCTAGGGGAAGCGGGGGTTATGAGCAGTTCTTC.

A few counts support this clonotype. The rearrangement joins TRBV10-2 to TRBJ2-7; D is perhaps TRBD1 (5 bases). Trimming cost V 6 bases and J 6 bases, with 15 bases left between them. Germline V gene lookup returns CDR1 WSHSY and CDR2 SAAADI. This CDR3 is 13 amino acids long. The DNA for the CDR3 is TGCGCCAGCAGGTACCCAGGGATGGGCGAGCAGTACTTC. Translation gives CASRYPGMGEQYF.

In this sample, this clonotype turned up many times. The gene calls are TRBV23-1 and TRBJ1-1; no definite D call. TRBV23-1 is an ORF for which the function is uncertain. The CDR3 extends over 13 amino acids. The V gene lost 4 bases and the J gene lost 1 base, with 7 bases spanning the gap. The CDR3 coding sequence is TGCGCCAGCAGTCGGTCCGGGAACACTGAAGCTTTCTTT. This encodes CASSRSGNTEAFF.

This clonotype was picked up a small number of times. CDR3: CASSPSRHTNEKLFF. Written as DNA, the CDR3 is TGTGCCAGCAGCCCGTCCCGACACACTAATGAAAAACTGTTTTTT. V is TRBV3-1 and J is TRBJ1-4; no reliable D call. The CDR3 is 15 amino acids. The germline V gene has CDR1 LGHDT and CDR2 YNNKEL (reference sequence). V lost 4 bases, J lost 2 bases, and 11 bases lay in between.

The rearrangement links TRBV27 to TRBJ1-4, with TRBD1 matching 10 bases. There are 16 residues in the CDR3. Trimming removed 6 bases from V and 4 bases from J; junction bases left unmatched: 8. Per germline, CDR1 MNHEY and CDR2 SMNVEV (reference sequence). CDR3 DNA: TGTGCCAGCAGACCGGGACAGGGGCTGGTTAATGAAAAACTGTTTTTT. Protein: CASRPGQGLVNEKLFF.

The rearrangement joins TRBV6-5 to TRBJ2-7; perhaps TRBD1 as D (6 bases). This CDR3 has 14 residues. With 4 bases removed from V and 3 bases from J, the gap between germline ends came to 13 bases. Germline loops: CDR1 MNHEY, CDR2 SVGAGI. The CDR3 spells CASSSSDRNYEQYV. The CDR3 DNA reads as TGTGCCAGCAGTTCCTCGGACAGAAACTACGAGCAGTACGTC.

Ten or more counts support this clonotype. The genes are TRBV7-3 and TRBJ2-1, with 8 bases lining up with TRBD2. The J segment lost 15 bases and the V segment lost 5 bases, leaving 12 bases of the junction unmatched. The CDR3 length is 13 residues. CDR1 SGHTA and CDR2 FQGTGA come from the germline V gene. The CDR3 region has the DNA TGTGCCAGCAGCCAAACCCGCCGGGGGGGGTGGTTCTTC. The encoded protein is CASSQTRRGGWFF.